The T cell receptor beta chain described here comes from a study of CD8+CD57+ T cells in acquired aplastic anemia. As for the study in general: Across the sorted CD4+ and CD8+ cells, DNA amounts averaged about 3.2 ug.

Individuals selected for sequencing had exhibited CD8+CD57+ cell expansion on flow cytometry. None of the patients had been given any therapy when their blood was sampled. Study observations and caveats: Researchers reported that CD8+ Simpson's diversity was not significantly different in patients versus controls.

This clonotype was seen repeatedly, ten times or more. Its antigen is still unknown. The study profiled TCR beta VDJ and CDR3 using genomic DNA as template. Each CDR3 protein is one row after TCRdb ran MiXCR on the reads. There are about 220,000 distinct CDR3 sequences in the sample; around 43% occur only once, and about 8.3% lies in the top ten. Specimen: sorted CD4+, CD8+, or CD8+CD57+ T cells (not recorded which) from PBMCs. This TCR was sampled from a human donor with aplastic anemia.

The CDR3 sequence is CASKLAGGPGGELFF. The CDR3 nucleotides read TGTGCCAGTAAGCTAGCGGGGGGGCCGGGCGGGGAGCTGTTTTTT. The genes are TRBV19 and TRBJ2-2; TRBD2 aligns across 12 bases. CDR3 length: 15 residues. The V gene's germline CDR1 is LNHDA and CDR2 SQIVND (reference sequence). J gave up 7 bases and V 7 bases, and 7 bases lay outside the gene matches.